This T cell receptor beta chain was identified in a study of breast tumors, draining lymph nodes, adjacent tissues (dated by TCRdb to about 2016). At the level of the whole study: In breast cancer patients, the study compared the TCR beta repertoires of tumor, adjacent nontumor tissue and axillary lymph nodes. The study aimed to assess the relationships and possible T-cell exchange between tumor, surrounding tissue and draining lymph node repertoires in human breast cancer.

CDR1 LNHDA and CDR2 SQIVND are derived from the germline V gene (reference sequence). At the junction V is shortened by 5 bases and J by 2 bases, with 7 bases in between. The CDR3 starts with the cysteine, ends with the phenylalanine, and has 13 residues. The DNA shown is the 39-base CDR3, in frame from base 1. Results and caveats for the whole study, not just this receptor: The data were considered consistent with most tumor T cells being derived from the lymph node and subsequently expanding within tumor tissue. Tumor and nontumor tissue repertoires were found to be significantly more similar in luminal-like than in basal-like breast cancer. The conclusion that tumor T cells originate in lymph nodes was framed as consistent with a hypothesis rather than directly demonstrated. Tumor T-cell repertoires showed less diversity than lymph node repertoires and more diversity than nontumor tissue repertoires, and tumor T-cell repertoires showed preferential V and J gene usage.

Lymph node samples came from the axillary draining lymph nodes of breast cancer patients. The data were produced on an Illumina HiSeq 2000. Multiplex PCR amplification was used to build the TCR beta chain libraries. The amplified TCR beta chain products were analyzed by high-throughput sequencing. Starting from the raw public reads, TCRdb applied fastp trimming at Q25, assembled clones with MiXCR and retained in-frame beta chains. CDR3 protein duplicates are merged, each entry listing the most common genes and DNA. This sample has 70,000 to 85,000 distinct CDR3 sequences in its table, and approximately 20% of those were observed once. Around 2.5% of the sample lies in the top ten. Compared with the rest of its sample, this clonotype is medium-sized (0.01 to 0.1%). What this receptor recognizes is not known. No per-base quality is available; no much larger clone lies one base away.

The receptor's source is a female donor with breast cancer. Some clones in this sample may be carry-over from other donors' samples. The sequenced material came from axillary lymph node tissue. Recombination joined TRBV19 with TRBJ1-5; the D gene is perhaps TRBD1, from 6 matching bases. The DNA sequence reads TGTGCCAGTAGTCGGGGGCGCAATCAGCCCCAGCATTTT. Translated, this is CASSRGRNQPQHF.